The 14 T cell receptor beta chains below come from one sample, sequenced in a study of cytomegalovirus exposure and HLA in healthy donors. Primers included in the PCR were 60 Vbeta and 13 Jbeta primers. Assay: immunoSEQ multiplex PCR; the TCRdb copy retains only in-frame clones and omits some. The sample carries fewer than 120,000 clones, 76% recorded once. Sequenced material: PBMCs. Every receptor here comes from a man aged 25-40 years in good health and CMV-seropositive.

The chain carries TRBV5-1 and TRBJ2-1; D is ambiguous. The CDR3 is 14 amino acids. V shed 3 bases and J shed 12 bases, with 19 bases lying between them. Germline values: CDR1 SGHRS, CDR2 YFSETQ. The CDR3: CASSSGSYSEWQFF. CDR3 nucleotide sequence: TGCGCCAGCAGCTCCGGATCATACAGTGAATGGCAGTTCTTC.

This rearrangement joins TRBV15 to TRBJ1-2; D is undetermined. Trimming cost V 5 bases and J 0 bases, with 7 bases left between them. CDR1 is LNHNV, CDR2 YYDKDF, per germline (reference sequence). The CDR3 consists of 13 residues. The CDR3, as DNA: TGTGCCACCAGCGGGCCGGCTAACTATGGCTACACCTTC. Translation: CATSGPANYGYTF.

This clone was seen a handful of times. This sample also contains other DNA sequences that code for the same CDR3. The V and J genes are TRBV30 and TRBJ2-7, with D uncertain. The V gene's germline CDR1 is GTSNPN and CDR2 SVGIG (reference sequence). CDR3 size: 11 residues. V was cut by 3 bases and J by 0 bases, with 3 bases left in between. The CDR3 bases are TGTGCCTGGAGCCTCTCCTACGAGCAGTACTTC. Encoded protein: CAWSLSYEQYF.

To note about this clone: An end of the junction does not agree with germline; a read error may underlie this. In DNA, the CDR3 is TGTGCCAGCAGCCTAGACAGTGAAGCTTTCTTT. This sequence encodes CASSLDSEAFF. The chain is built from TRBV11-2 and TRBJ1-1; perhaps TRBD1 as D (5 bases). The CDR3 totals 11 residues. Germline loops: CDR1 SGHAT, CDR2 FQNNGV.

V and J are TRBV25-1 and TRBJ2-2; no clear D. This CDR3 contains 11 residues. Germline assignment: CDR1 MGHDK and CDR2 SYGVNS. The V end lost 7 bases, the J end lost 2 bases, and 2 bases lay between the germline ends. The CDR3 spells CASTNTGELFF. The CDR3 coding sequence is TGTGCCAGCACTAACACCGGGGAGCTGTTTTTT.

This chain uses TRBV30 with TRBJ1-1; D is undetermined. V shed 2 bases and J shed 4 bases, with 5 bases lying between them. This CDR3 contains 11 residues. Per germline, CDR1 GTSNPN and CDR2 SVGIG (reference sequence). The CDR3 region is CAWSRSTEAFF. The CDR3 DNA reads as TGTGCCTGGAGTCGTAGCACTGAAGCTTTCTTT. Full variable domain (remainder filled in from reference TRBV30 and TRBJ1-1): SQTIHQWPATLVQPVGSPLSLECTVEGTSNPNLYWYRQAAGRGLQLLFYSVGIGQISSEVPQNLSASRPQDRQFILSSKKLLLSDSGFYLCAWSRSTEAFFGQGTRLTVV.

This chain joins TRBV27 and TRBJ2-3; D might be TRBD1 (5 bases). This CDR3 contains 13 residues. Germline V gene sequence: CDR1 MNHEY, CDR2 SMNVEV (reference sequence). Trimming pared 4 bases from V and 6 bases from J, leaving 11 bases between. CDR3 sequence (DNA): TGTGCCAGCAGTTCGAGAGACAGCGATACGCAGTATTTT. Its translation is CASSSRDSDTQYF.

CDR3 residues: CASSLGEYQPQHF. The CDR3 DNA is TGTGCCAGCAGCTTAGGGGAGTATCAGCCCCAGCATTTT. The rearrangement uses TRBV11-2 and TRBJ1-5; D is unresolved. Germline V gene sequence: CDR1 SGHAT, CDR2 FQNNGV. The CDR3 covers 13 residues. With 1 base removed from V and 5 bases from J, the gap between germline ends came to 6 bases. Together with reference TRBV11-2 and TRBJ1-5, the CDR3 gives the full variable domain: EAGVAQSPRYKIIEKRQSVAFWCNPISGHATLYWYQQILGQGPKLLIQFQNNGVVDDSQLPKDRFSAERLKGVDSTLKIQPAKLEDSAVYLCASSLGEYQPQHFGDGTRLSIL.

This clone has just a few counts. The V gene is TRBV19, the J gene TRBJ2-5, with D maybe TRBD1 (6 bases). The DNA end lines up better with TRBJ2-7; the J call may be wrong. The CDR3 is made up of 16 amino acids. Germline CDR1 reads LNHDA; CDR2 reads SQIVND (reference sequence). The CDR3 nucleotides are TGTGCCAGTAGTATATCGTTCGACAGGCCATCCTACGAGCAGTACTTC. Its protein product is CASSISFDRPSYEQYF.

The J gene is TRBJ2-1, the V gene TRBV4-3, with 16 bases aligning to TRBD2. V shed 3 bases and J 5 bases; nucleotides not matched to a gene: 13. This CDR3 contains 20 residues. Per germline, CDR1 LGHNA and CDR2 YSLEER. CDR3 protein: CASSHQGGLAGGPLHNEQFF. The CDR3 DNA reads TGCGCCAGCAGCCACCAAGGGGGACTAGCGGGGGGGCCTCTACACAATGAGCAGTTCTTC.

The rearrangement uses TRBV6-5 and TRBJ1-1, with no clear D. With 7 bases removed from V and 7 bases from J, the gap between germline ends came to 19 bases. CDR3 length: 14 residues. Germline-derived CDR1 and CDR2 are MNHEY and SVGAGI. The chain's CDR3 is CASTTPGRELEAFF. The CDR3 nucleotides read TGTGCCAGCACCACCCCTGGGAGGGAGCTTGAAGCTTTCTTT.

This rearrangement joins TRBV14 to TRBJ1-6; 7 nucleotides agree with TRBD1. With 1 base clipped from V and 10 bases from J, the junction kept 4 bases outside the gene matches. Germline V gene sequence: CDR1 SGHDN, CDR2 FVKESK. The CDR3 has 14 residues. The CDR3 DNA reads as TGTGCCAGCAGCCAAGTGACAGGGAGGTCACCCCTCCACTTT. This translates into CASSQVTGRSPLHF.

V and J are TRBV5-1 and TRBJ2-2; D is perhaps TRBD1 (6 bases). The germline gives CDR1 SGHRS, CDR2 YFSETQ. The V and J ends lost 7 bases and 0 bases respectively, with 10 bases between them. The CDR3 consists of 14 residues. CDR3 sequence (DNA): TGCGCCAGCGTACAGGGACCGAACACCGGGGAGCTGTTTTTT. Encoded protein: CASVQGPNTGELFF.

V is TRBV4-1 and J is TRBJ2-5; D is undetermined. Germline CDR1 MGHRA, CDR2 YSYEKL. Trimming stripped 0 bases from V and 2 bases from J, with 7 bases between. This CDR3 has 14 amino acids. For the CDR3, the DNA is TGCGCCAGCAGCCAAGAGGAGTTGCAAGAGACCCAGTACTTC. This gives the protein CASSQEELQETQYF.